The entry below describes one T cell receptor (beta chain). These data belong to a study of blood T cell repertoires in COVID-19. Across the study: Whether acute or convalescent, the COVID-19 samples came from the United States, Italy and Spain. Sample material is recorded as cDNA or gDNA derived from T cells, B-cell-depleted T cells, or PBMCs.

Authors' methods: From reference gene primer amplification, estimates of nucleated cell counts were derived. TCRdb keeps only in-frame clones here, not all; method: immunoSEQ multiplex PCR. The V and J calls and the clone size are those of that table, but D and trimming were determined from the DNA. The sample lists 150,000 or so clones, roughly four fifths seen once, with about a fifth in the top ten. The germline gives CDR1 ENHRY, CDR2 SYGVKD. The V and J ends lost 5 bases and 4 bases, in that order; junction bases with no gene match: 4. The length of the CDR3 is 13 residues. The specimen was peripheral blood. This chain links TRBV10-3 with TRBJ1-1, with 7 bases identical to TRBD1. The receptor's source is an elderly woman with acute or convalescent COVID-19. DNA of the CDR3: TGTGCCATCAGTATACCAGGGGGCACTGAAGCTTTCTTT. Its translation: CAISIPGGTEAFF.